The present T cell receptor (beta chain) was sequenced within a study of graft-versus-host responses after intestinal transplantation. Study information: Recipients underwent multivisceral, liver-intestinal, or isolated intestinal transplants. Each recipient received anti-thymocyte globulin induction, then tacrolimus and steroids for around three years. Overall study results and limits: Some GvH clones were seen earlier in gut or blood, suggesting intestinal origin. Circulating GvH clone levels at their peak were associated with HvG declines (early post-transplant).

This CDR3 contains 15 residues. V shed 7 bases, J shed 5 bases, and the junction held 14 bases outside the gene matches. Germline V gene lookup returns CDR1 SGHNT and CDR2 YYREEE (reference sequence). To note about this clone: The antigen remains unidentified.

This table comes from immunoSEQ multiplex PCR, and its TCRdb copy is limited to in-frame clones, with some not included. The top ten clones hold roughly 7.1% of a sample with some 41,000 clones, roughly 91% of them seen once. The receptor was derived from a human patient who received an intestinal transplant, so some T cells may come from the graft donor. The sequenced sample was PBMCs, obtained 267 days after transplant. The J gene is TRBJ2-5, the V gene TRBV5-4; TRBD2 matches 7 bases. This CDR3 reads CASSLTAGVRETQYF. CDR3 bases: TGTGCCAGCTCCCTCACTGCGGGGGTCCGGGAGACCCAGTACTTC.